These 17 T cell receptor beta chains came from one sample sequenced in a study of early T cells in non-severe SARS-CoV-2 infection. TCRdb re-called the 5' RACE reads with MiXCR, one entry per CDR3 protein. The table records approximately 40,000 distinct CDR3 sequences, under 7.5% of them present only once. The sample consisted of whole blood, taken at baseline. These receptors all stem from an adult who was a healthcare worker with PCR-confirmed SARS-CoV-2 infection or an uninfected control (not recorded which).

This clonotype was detected many times. V usage is TRBV6-1 and J usage is TRBJ1-1; D is ambiguous. This CDR3 has 14 residues. V was shortened by 1 base and J by 1 base, with 7 bases between the two germline ends. Germline V lookup: CDR1 MNHNS, CDR2 SASEGT. CDR3 loop: CASSEGLRNTEAFF. CDR3 bases: TGTGCCAGCAGTGAAGGACTTCGGAACACTGAAGCTTTCTTT.

This chain links TRBV7-8 with TRBJ2-1; 10 bases are shared with TRBD2. The length of the CDR3 is 19 residues. The germline gives CDR1 SGHVS, CDR2 FQNEAQ. V gave up 7 bases and J gave up 1 base; unmatched junction bases: 16. CDR3 bases: TGTGCCAGCACCTTTCGGGCGGGACTAGCGCGACTTTCCTACAATGAGCAGTTCTTC. As protein: CASTFRAGLARLSYNEQFF.

This clonotype was picked up a small number of times. The V and J genes are TRBV7-2 and TRBJ2-2; D call uncertain. The CDR3 is 15 amino acids. CDR1 SGHTA and CDR2 FQGNSA come from the germline V gene. The germline V and J ends were trimmed by 5 bases and 4 bases, with 14 bases remaining between them. DNA for the CDR3: TGTGCCAGCAGCCCCGGGCGTATTGGCACCGGGGAGCTGTTTTTT. This translates into CASSPGRIGTGELFF.

This clonotype was seen a handful of times. At one end, the junction sequence differs from germline, possibly due to a read error. The chain recombines TRBV7-9 with TRBJ2-1; TRBD2 matches 14 bases. CDR3 size: 16 residues. Germline CDR1 is SEHNR and CDR2 is FQNEAQ (reference sequence). CDR3 nucleotides: TGTGCCAGCAGCGCTCCCGGGACTAGCGGGAGAAGGGGGCAGTCCTTC. This codes for CASSAPGTSGRRGQSF.

This clonotype was seen ten or more times. The chain joins TRBV29-1 to TRBJ2-7, with 7 bases identical to TRBD1. Germline values: CDR1 SQVTM, CDR2 ANQGSEA. V dropped 2 bases and J dropped 3; count of bases not matched to a gene: 4. CDR3 size: 13 residues. For the CDR3, the DNA is TGCAGCGTTGAAACAGACAGGGACTACGAGCAGTACTTC. Residues: CSVETDRDYEQYF.

This chain connects TRBV3-1 to TRBJ2-1; D not resolved. Trimming removed 7 bases from V and 4 bases from J, with 11 bases in between. Germline V gives CDR1 LGHDT, CDR2 YNNKEL (reference sequence). This CDR3 comprises 13 residues. The CDR3 is CASTHSIYNEQFF. CDR3 bases: TGTGCCAGCACCCACAGCATTTACAATGAGCAGTTCTTC.

This clonotype was detected many times. The chain carries TRBV6-5 and TRBJ1-1; the D gene is possibly TRBD1 (5 bases). CDR1 is MNHEY and CDR2 is SVGAGI in the germline V gene. The CDR3 is 15 amino acids. Between the trimmed V and J ends, which lost 0 bases and 11 bases, there was a span of 19 bases. CDR3 sequence: CASSYSSITRQGAFF. The CDR3 coding sequence is TGTGCCAGCAGTTACTCCTCGATAACCAGGCAGGGTGCTTTCTTT.

J is TRBJ2-5 and V is TRBV5-4; 13 bases map to TRBD2. CDR1 is SGHNT, CDR2 YYREEE, per germline (reference sequence). Trimming at V came to 0 bases and at J to 7 bases, leaving 9 bases not matched to a gene. The CDR3 loop spans 17 amino acids. CDR3 DNA sequence: TGTGCCAGCAGCTTGGGGCGGACTAGCGGGGGCATGGGGACCCAGTACTTC. Amino acid sequence: CASSLGRTSGGMGTQYF.

This clonotype was seen at least ten times. The CDR3 DNA sequence: TGCGCCAGCAGCCCACCTGGGGCCAACGTCCTGACTTTC. This encodes CASSPPGANVLTF. J is TRBJ2-6 and V is TRBV5-1, with D unclear. CDR3 length: 13 amino acids. Germline V gene sequence: CDR1 SGHRS, CDR2 YFSETQ. V lost 4 bases and J 2 bases, leaving 4 bases between the germline ends. Complete variable domain (other parts from reference TRBV5-1 and TRBJ2-6): KAGVTQTPRYLIKTRGQQVTLSCSPISGHRSVSWYQQTPGQGLQFLFEYFSETQRNKGNFPGRFSGRQFSNSRSEMNVSTLELGDSALYLCASSPPGANVLTFGAGSRLTVL.

With regard to this clonotype: Sequence at one end of the junction differs from germline and may be a read error. This rearrangement joins TRBV28 to TRBJ2-7; unclear D gene. The CDR3 consists of 11 residues. Per germline, CDR1 MDHEN and CDR2 SYDVKM. This chain's CDR3 is CVSSTHREQYF. Here the CDR3 DNA reads TGTGTCAGCAGCACCCACAGAGAGCAGTACTTC.

The rearrangement links TRBV5-4 to TRBJ1-2, with no clear D. V was trimmed by 3 bases and J by 8 bases, leaving 11 bases between them. Germline V gives CDR1 SGHNT, CDR2 YYREEE (reference sequence). The CDR3 covers 12 residues. The CDR3 region is CASSSDGRGYTF. The CDR3 region has the DNA TGTGCCAGCAGCTCGGACGGCCGAGGCTACACCTTC.

The chain carries TRBV20-1 and TRBJ2-5; D possibly corresponds to TRBD1 (6 bases). Trimming removed 7 bases at V and 4 bases at J, with 16 bases between. The CDR3 consists of 13 residues. Per germline, CDR1 DFQATT and CDR2 SNEGSKA (reference sequence). The CDR3, as DNA: TGCAGTGGGAGGACAGCGCCGGCAGAGACCCAGTACTTC. Encoded protein: CSGRTAPAETQYF.

Only a few counts were recorded for this clonotype. This chain uses TRBV5-1 with TRBJ1-2, with 7 bases that match TRBD1. This CDR3 is 15 amino acids long. V shed 3 bases, J shed 6 bases, and the junction held 11 bases outside the gene matches. Germline V gene lookup returns CDR1 SGHRS and CDR2 YFSETQ. The CDR3 spells CASSWHVGDSNGYTF. The CDR3 coding sequence is TGCGCCAGCAGCTGGCACGTCGGGGACAGTAATGGCTACACCTTC.

This clonotype was counted only a few times. The rearrangement links TRBV9 to TRBJ2-2, with D hard to call. From germline, CDR1 is SGDLS and CDR2 YYNGEE. The CDR3 is 15 amino acids. The V gene lost 6 bases and the J gene lost 1 base, with 13 bases spanning the gap. The CDR3 nucleotides read TGTGCCAGCACCCGCCGGCCGGAGAACACCGGGGAGCTGTTTTTT. Protein sequence: CASTRRPENTGELFF.

The rearrangement uses TRBV19 and TRBJ2-4; tentative D call: TRBD1 (5 bases). Looked up from germline, CDR1 is LNHDA and CDR2 is SQIVND (reference sequence). V was trimmed by 7 bases and J by 4 bases, leaving 11 bases between them. The CDR3 has 13 residues. The CDR3 loop is CASNSGLKNIQYF. In DNA form, the CDR3 reads TGTGCCAGTAACTCAGGGCTAAAAAACATTCAGTACTTC.

This clonotype was observed at least ten times. The V and J genes are TRBV18 and TRBJ1-5; D is uncertain. The ends were cut back, 1 base at V and 0 bases at J, with 7 bases in the middle. The germline gives CDR1 KGHSH, CDR2 LQKENI. The CDR3 has 15 residues. The CDR3 bases are TGTGCCAGCTCACCACGGCGGTTTAGCAATCAGCCCCAGCATTTT. Protein sequence: CASSPRRFSNQPQHF.

The J gene is TRBJ2-1, the V gene TRBV7-3; the D gene is possibly TRBD1 (6 bases). The V and J ends lost 3 bases and 6 bases respectively, with 12 bases between them. There are 14 residues in the CDR3. Germline CDR1 reads SGHTA; CDR2 reads FQGTGA. The CDR3 is CASSFSGQLNEQFF. CDR3 coding DNA: TGTGCCAGCAGCTTCAGCGGACAGCTCAATGAGCAGTTCTTC.